A selection of T cell receptor beta chains follows, all from one sample in a study of CD8 T cells in Susac syndrome. From the immunoSEQ multiplex PCR reads, TCRdb called clonotypes with MiXCR, one entry per CDR3 protein. The sample has 180,000 or so distinct CDR3 sequences, 85% to 95% seen once. Sequenced material: CD4+ T cells from PBMCs. The receptor set was obtained from a human donor in good health. Each CDR3 is given with its conserved first and last residue. D genes are given only for firm matches. Only some rows state a clone size, as once, few, many or a class for expanded clones.

D gene,J gene,clone size,V gene,CDR3 protein,CDR3 DNA
-,TRBJ2-5,-,TRBV3-1,CASSPPQETQYF,TGTGCCAGCAGCCCCCCCCAAGAGACCCAGTACTTC
-,TRBJ2-6,-,TRBV29-1,CSVDTDPSGANVLTF,TGCAGCGTTGACACTGACCCATCTGGGGCCAACGTCCTGACTTTC
-,TRBJ2-1,-,TRBV20-1,CSAREGQPNEQFF,TGCAGTGCTAGAGAAGGACAGCCTAATGAGCAGTTCTTC
TRBD1,TRBJ2-1,-,TRBV20-1,CGLDRVNNEQFF,TGCGGACTGGACAGGGTTAACAATGAGCAGTTCTTC
TRBD2,TRBJ2-7,-,TRBV12-3/TRBV12-4,CASSPAPPSGYEQYF,TGTGCCAGCAGTCCTGCCCCCCCTAGCGGATACGAGCAGTACTTC
-,TRBJ1-1,-,TRBV3-1,CASSQMGRNTEAFF,TGTGCCAGCAGCCAGATGGGACGGAACACTGAAGCTTTCTTT
TRBD1,TRBJ2-5,-,TRBV19,CASAGTGGETQYF,TGTGCCAGTGCCGGGACAGGGGGAGAGACCCAGTACTTC
-,TRBJ2-1,-,TRBV20-1,CSAPNSWNEQFF,TGCAGTGCTCCAAATAGCTGGAATGAGCAGTTCTTC
-,TRBJ1-2,-,TRBV29-1,CSVERPGYGYTF,TGCAGCGTTGAACGCCCCGGGTATGGCTACACCTTC
-,TRBJ2-7,-,TRBV5-4,CASSLVGTSYEQYF,TGTGCCAGCAGCTTGGTGGGCACTTCCTACGAGCAGTACTTC
TRBD1,TRBJ2-1,-,TRBV5-1,CASSEGQTSYNEQFF,TGCGCCAGCAGCGAGGGACAGACTTCCTACAATGAGCAGTTCTTC
TRBD2,TRBJ2-7,-,TRBV6-2/TRBV6-3,CATGLADYEQYF,TGTGCCACGGGACTAGCGGACTACGAGCAGTACTTC
-,TRBJ1-5,-,TRBV27,CASSLMEPGGKHQPQHF,TGTGCCAGCAGTTTAATGGAACCTGGGGGGAAGCATCAGCCCCAGCATTTT
-,TRBJ2-3,-,TRBV20-1,CSARDYLVSRGDTQYF,TGCAGTGCTAGGGATTATCTAGTGAGCAGGGGAGATACGCAGTATTTT
TRBD2,TRBJ2-1,-,TRBV29-1,CSVLAESSYNEQFF,TGCAGCGTTCTAGCGGAGAGCTCCTACAATGAGCAGTTCTTC
TRBD1,TRBJ1-5,-,TRBV29-1,CSVRSEQGAQPQHF,TGCAGCGTTAGATCGGAACAGGGGGCACAGCCCCAGCATTTT
-,TRBJ1-1,-,TRBV28,CASSSPPGNTEAFF,TGTGCCAGCAGTTCCCCCCCTGGGAACACTGAAGCTTTCTTT
TRBD1,TRBJ2-1,-,TRBV24-1,CATSDSGGALENEQFF,TGTGCCACCAGTGATTCAGGGGGCGCATTGGAAAATGAGCAGTTCTTC
-,TRBJ1-2,-,TRBV14,CASSQVGFYGYTF,TGTGCCAGCAGCCAAGTGGGGTTCTATGGCTACACCTTC
-,TRBJ1-3,-,TRBV20-1,CSASPHIVSGNTIYF,TGCAGTGCTAGCCCCCACATAGTCTCTGGAAACACCATATATTTT
-,TRBJ2-4,-,TRBV12-5,CASGLVGHQYF,TGTGCTAGTGGTTTGGTGGGACATCAGTACTTC
-,TRBJ1-2,-,TRBV6-5,CASSYGDGYTF,TGTGCCAGCAGTTACGGTGATGGCTACACCTTC
-,TRBJ2-1,-,TRBV5-4,CASSLVSSGNNEQFF,TGTGCCAGCAGCTTGGTCTCTTCCGGGAACAATGAGCAGTTCTTC
-,TRBJ1-1,once,TRBV2,CASSYISMYTEAFF,TGTGCCAGCAGTTATATCTCTATGTACACTGAAGCTTTCTTT
-,TRBJ2-2,-,TRBV28,CASSYDGAANTGELFF,TGTGCCAGCAGTTACGACGGGGCCGCGAACACCGGGGAGCTGTTTTTT
TRBD1,TRBJ2-3,-,TRBV9,CASSYRDRGLFTDTQYF,TGTGCCAGCAGCTACCGGGACAGGGGGCTCTTCACAGATACGCAGTATTTT
TRBD2,TRBJ2-2,-,TRBV2,CASNSGGASTGELFF,TGTGCCAGCAATAGCGGGGGGGCTTCGACCGGGGAGCTGTTTTTT